This T cell receptor (beta chain) was sequenced in a study of shared clonotypes between healthy human individuals. Concerning this clone itself: What it binds is not known.

Overall study results and limits: Rarefaction revealed incomplete sorted-subset sequencing despite large depth.

With V trimmed by 5 bases and J by 7 bases, 7 bases remained unmatched. Germline V gene lookup returns CDR1 MNHEY and CDR2 SMNVEV (reference sequence). The CDR3 is 13 amino acids. The protocol was immunoSEQ multiplex PCR, while the TCRdb copy is restricted to in-frame clones and leaves out a portion. There are about 95,000 clones in the sample; roughly two thirds occur only once, and around 41% lies in the top ten. Sequenced: memory CD8+ T cells sorted from blood. Subset indicated: CD45RO+ cells pooled with CCR7-negative TemRA cells. The receptor's source is a man aged 30 to 45 in good health. This chain links TRBV27 with TRBJ2-7, with 8 bases aligning to TRBD1. In nucleotides, the CDR3 is TGTGCCAGCAGTCTCCAGGGGGCGGGAGAGCAGTACTTC. It specifies CASSLQGAGEQYF.